This T cell receptor beta chain emerged from a study of T cell repertoires in cytomegalovirus infection (dated by TCRdb to the late 2010s). Background on the whole study: Alongside well-studied HLA-B-restricted epitopes, the peptide stimulations were aimed at recently identified HLA-C-restricted CMV epitopes, whose presentation resists viral immunomodulation. The HLA type of each donor mattered for the analysis, because public TCR beta signatures pointed to carriage of CMV infection along with the matching HLA type. What the authors observed across the whole study: Cumulative frequency of public TCR beta family members discriminated carriers of CMV infection plus the relevant HLA type in this cohort and an independent roughly 350-donor cohort. The ex vivo response was dominated by HLA-C-restricted CMV-specific TCR beta clonotypes, which also provided the single most frequent clonotype in two of eight donors.

The intended sense of this specimen's treatment or condition label: in vitro stimulation with specific CMV peptide epitopes to enrich CMV-specific T cells. The sample holds a few counts of this clonotype. Its antigen specificity is not known. No clone much larger than this one lies a single base away; base qualities are absent. Sequencing was carried out with an Illumina HiSeq 1500. TCRdb reworked the public reads: Q25 trimming with fastp, MiXCR clone assembly, productive beta chains retained. When rows share a CDR3 protein, they turn into one entry using the most common DNA and genes. The table for this sample lists 370,000 or so distinct CDR3 sequences; roughly 34% of them were counted only once. Roughly 14% of the sample goes to the ten largest clones. Inclusive of the bounding cysteine and phenylalanine, the CDR3 is 13 residues long. The only DNA kept is the CDR3, 39 bases in frame from the first base. Deletion took 5 bases off V and 2 bases off J, with a span of 10 bases between the germline ends. Taken from the germline V gene (reference sequence), the CDR1 and CDR2 loops are SEHNR and FQNEAQ.

Sequenced material: cultured PBMCs, taken from culture after CMV antigen stimulation. The chain links TRBV7-9 with TRBJ2-7; the D segment cannot be called with confidence. This TCR was recovered from a human donor in good health (CMV status not recorded). Some clones in this sample may be carry-over from other donors' samples. The encoded CDR3 is CASSGGPPYEQYF. In nucleotide form, the sequence is TGTGCCAGCAGCGGTGGGCCCCCCTACGAGCAGTACTTC.